These T cell receptor beta chains were read from a single sample in a study of OX40 agonist ivuxolimab in advanced cancers. The assay was immunoSEQ multiplex PCR, and TCRdb's table has in-frame clones only and misses some. In the table there are roughly 10,000 clones, approximately 66% of which are singletons. The source was CD4+ or CD8+ T cells sorted from blood, collected in a trial of the OX40 agonist ivuxolimab. The receptors come from an adult with an advanced solid tumor such as melanoma, head and neck, liver or kidney cancer. CDR3s include the opening cysteine and the closing phenylalanine or tryptophan. D genes are given only for firm matches. Clone size is stated in some rows and not others, as once, few, many or a class when expanded.

j_call	clone_size	v_call	d_call	cdr3_aa	cdr3_nt
TRBJ2-1	few	TRBV4-2	.	CASSQGESSYNEQFF	TGTGCCAGCAGCCAGGGTGAGAGCTCCTACAATGAGCAGTTCTTC
TRBJ1-4	.	TRBV27	.	CASSLTGTLNEKLFF	TGTGCCAGCAGTCTAACAGGGACCTTAAATGAAAAACTGTTTTTT
TRBJ2-3	.	TRBV9	TRBD2	CASTTASGLSTDTQYF	TGTGCCAGCACTACCGCTAGCGGCCTTAGCACAGATACGCAGTATTTT
TRBJ2-1	.	TRBV2	.	CASIGTNLKDEQFF	TGTGCCAGCATCGGGACAAACCTTAAGGATGAGCAGTTCTTC
TRBJ1-1	.	TRBV7-3	.	CASSLGLRGSNTEAFF	TGTGCCAGCAGCTTAGGGCTCAGGGGCTCGAACACTGAAGCTTTCTTT
TRBJ1-1	.	TRBV4-1	.	CASSQGWSKGLDTEAFF	TGCGCCAGCAGCCAAGGATGGAGTAAGGGTCTAGATACTGAAGCTTTCTTT
TRBJ2-1	few	TRBV6-5	TRBD2	CASSYSPPGLAEQFF	TGTGCCAGCAGTTACTCGCCACCGGGACTAGCGGAGCAGTTCTTC
TRBJ2-1	.	TRBV30	.	CAWEAGEQFF	TGTGCCTGGGAAGCGGGTGAGCAGTTCTTC
TRBJ1-1	.	TRBV5-1	.	CASSLGVGLNTEAFF	TGCGCCAGCAGCTTGGGGGTCGGATTGAACACTGAAGCTTTCTTT
TRBJ1-2	.	TRBV19	.	CASSKQGNYGYTF	TGTGCCAGTAGTAAACAGGGCAACTATGGCTACACCTTC
TRBJ2-3	.	TRBV14	.	CASSQEFSTDTQYF	TGTGCCAGCAGCCAAGAATTTAGCACAGATACGCAGTATTTT
TRBJ2-1	.	TRBV29-1	TRBD2	CSVTSVSSVEQFF	TGCAGCGTTACTAGCGTTTCTAGTGTAGAGCAGTTCTTC
TRBJ2-2	.	TRBV7-8	.	CASSSSAGELFF	TGTGCCAGCAGCTCCTCAGCCGGGGAGCTGTTTTTT
TRBJ2-5	few	TRBV4-2	TRBD2	CASSQDLAGRQTQYF	TGTGCCAGCAGCCAAGATCTAGCGGGGCGACAGACCCAGTACTTC
TRBJ2-7	.	TRBV4-3	.	CASSQGSTDYEQYF	TGCGCCAGCAGCCAAGGGAGTACAGACTACGAGCAGTACTTC
TRBJ1-6	.	TRBV4-2	TRBD1	CASSQAQGVIDSPLHF	TGTGCCAGCAGCCAAGCTCAGGGGGTAATTGATTCACCCCTCCACTTT
TRBJ1-4	.	TRBV30	TRBD1	CAWTLTAGTGGEKLFF	TGTGCCTGGACCCTCACGGCAGGGACAGGGGGAGAAAAACTGTTTTTT
TRBJ2-1	.	TRBV30	TRBD2	CAWSVLAGGYSYNEQFF	TGTGCCTGGAGTGTACTAGCGGGGGGTTACTCCTACAATGAGCAGTTCTTC
TRBJ2-3	few	TRBV7-3	.	CASSLTWSTDTQYF	TGTGCCAGCAGCTTGACATGGAGCACAGATACGCAGTATTTT
TRBJ1-4	.	TRBV5-6	.	CASSSQVTETTNEKLFF	TGTGCCAGCAGCTCACAGGTGACAGAAACAACTAATGAAAAACTGTTTTTT
TRBJ2-7	medium-sized	TRBV4-3	.	CASSQDPGTTYEQYF	TGCGCCAGCAGCCAAGATCCCGGGACAACCTACGAGCAGTACTTC
TRBJ2-3	few	TRBV5-6	TRBD2	CASSNGGVAGAETDTQYF	TGTGCCAGCAGCAACGGGGGGGTAGCGGGGGCCGAAACAGATACGCAGTATTTT
TRBJ2-7	once	TRBV4-3	.	CASSQDHGTYTYEQYF	TGCGCCAGCAGCCAAGATCACGGGACTTATACCTACGAGCAGTACTTC
TRBJ2-1	.	TRBV7-7	.	CASSPEGFSYNEQFF	TGTGCTAGCAGCCCTGAGGGGTTTTCGTACAATGAGCAGTTCTTC
TRBJ2-1	.	TRBV27	TRBD2	CASRLAGRVNEQFF	TGTGCCAGTCGGCTAGCCGGGAGGGTCAATGAGCAGTTCTTC
TRBJ2-7	.	TRBV6-1	TRBD2	CASSEGFGRNEQYF	TGTGCCAGCAGTGAAGGTTTCGGGAGGAACGAGCAGTACTTC
TRBJ1-6	.	TRBV4-1	.	CASSQESGPLHF	TGCGCCAGCAGCCAAGAATCAGGGCCCCTCCACTTT
TRBJ2-7	few	TRBV9	TRBD2	CASSVASGGGYEQYF	TGTGCCAGCAGCGTAGCTAGCGGGGGAGGCTACGAGCAGTACTTC
TRBJ1-2	.	TRBV28	.	CASRIGSYGYTF	TGTGCCAGCAGGATAGGGAGTTATGGCTACACCTTC
TRBJ2-7	.	TRBV7-2	TRBD2	CASSPRTSGGYEQYF	TGTGCCAGCAGCCCACGGACTAGCGGGGGATACGAGCAGTACTTC
TRBJ2-7	.	TRBV9	TRBD2	CASSPRNIEAGGIYEQYF	TGTGCCAGCAGCCCTCGAAACATTGAGGCGGGGGGCATCTACGAGCAGTACTTC
TRBJ2-2	.	TRBV4-3	.	CASSQIAGANGELFF	TGCGCCAGCAGCCAAATCGCTGGCGCTAACGGGGAGCTGTTTTTT
TRBJ2-7	.	TRBV28	TRBD1	CASSFTGDFYEQYF	TGTGCCAGCAGTTTTACAGGGGATTTCTACGAGCAGTACTTC
TRBJ1-2	hyperexpanded	TRBV7-2	TRBD1	CASSPLLGRGPYYGYTF	TGTGCCAGCAGCCCCCTTTTAGGCAGGGGGCCTTACTATGGCTACACCTTC
TRBJ2-7	.	TRBV2	.	CASRWLPSEQYF	TGTGCCAGCAGATGGCTGCCGAGCGAGCAGTACTTC